The TCR beta chain described here comes from a study of T-cell memory formation after mild COVID-19. At the level of the study: In these data, TCR clusters were largely donor specific. Study observations and caveats: Shrinking CD4+ clones were chiefly CM and EM; CD8+ ones were chiefly EMRA. The second-wave clones peaking on day 37 were not confirmed as SARS-CoV-2-specific. Clones that contracted from day 15 to 85 had balanced CD4/CD8; later expanders were CD4+ biased.

This CDR3 spans 12 amino acids. Per the germline V gene, CDR1 is SEHNR and CDR2 is FQNEAQ (reference sequence). The V end was cut by 0 bases, the J end by 12 bases, with 9 bases between. In TCRdb, the 5' RACE reads were re-called with MiXCR into one record per CDR3 protein. This sample carries 100,000 to 140,000 distinct CDR3 sequences, approximately 15% of them seen once, and the ten largest clones take around two fifths. Of note for this clonotype: What it binds is unknown.

This TCR derives from a man younger than 35 who had mild COVID-19 (a few samples of this study predate the infection). Cell type and time point are not known. The sequencing input was PBMCs or a T cell subset sorted from them (not recorded which). The rearrangement links TRBV7-9 to TRBJ2-1; D not resolved. The CDR3 nucleotides are TGTGCCAGCAGCTTAGCGACGGATAGGCAGTTCTTC. Translation gives CASSLATDRQFF.